This T cell receptor (beta chain) was sequenced for a study of response to subunit inactivated influenza vaccine. This clonotype was detected many times. Its antigen remains unknown. Findings and caveats of the study: The authors suggested that every seasonal influenza vaccination recruits few new T cells.

TCRdb reprocessed the RT-PCR reads via MiXCR and lists one record per CDR3 protein. The profile shows hundreds of thousands of distinct CDR3 sequences, 7.6% of them singletons. The CDR3 contains 13 residues. Trimming removed 4 bases at V and 5 bases at J, with 12 bases between. The germline V gene has CDR1 SGHRS and CDR2 YFSETQ. Sequencing was performed on PBMCs from blood, taken roughly 24 months after vaccination. The rearrangement uses TRBV5-1 and TRBJ2-5; D is uncertain. The clonotype originates from a man aged 50-75 years who received an inactivated influenza vaccine. The CDR3 sequence: CASSPGRVETQYF. The CDR3 nucleotides read TGCGCCAGCAGCCCAGGAAGAGTGGAGACCCAGTACTTC.